This is a list of T cell receptor beta chains from one sample in a study of cytomegalovirus exposure and HLA in healthy donors. The method was immunoSEQ multiplex PCR; TCRdb's version includes in-frame clones alone and lacks a portion of them. The repertoire holds around 120,000 clones, with 80% as singletons. Sequences were obtained from PBMCs. The receptors here all came from a middle-aged woman in good health and CMV-seronegative. Each CDR3 is given with its conserved first and last residue.

TRBJ2-7	TRBV2	CASSDLAGVEYEQYF
TRBJ1-4	TRBV2	CASRGQGPRKLFF
TRBJ1-2	TRBV7-2	CASSLKIAGYTF
TRBJ2-7	TRBV4-2	CASSQDDSSTYEQYF
TRBJ1-2	TRBV10-2	CASSEAFDSNYGYTF
TRBJ1-1	TRBV19	CASRLDTGNTEAFF
TRBJ2-6	TRBV5-1	CASSLARGTGVSSGANVLTF
TRBJ2-1	TRBV5-4	CASSEVAGGYNEQFF
TRBJ2-7	TRBV28	CASSWRGGLVYEQYF
TRBJ2-3	TRBV21-1	CASSAQDRPVDTQYF
TRBJ1-1	TRBV10-3	CAISQRETGRTTNTEAFF
TRBJ2-5	TRBV6-5	CASRPDRGGETQYF
TRBJ1-4	TRBV9	CASSEQGSNEKLFF
TRBJ2-7	TRBV5-1	CASSRLTESSYEQYF
TRBJ2-2	TRBV27	CASSDGTTYTGELFF
TRBJ2-5	TRBV5-1	CASNSGRVQETQYF
TRBJ1-3	TRBV2	CASMEDSGNTIYF
TRBJ1-1	TRBV7-8	CASSPLWSPNTEAFF
TRBJ2-2	TRBV13	CASSTAGLAGENTGELFF
TRBJ2-1	TRBV5-1	CASSPPVLAGGWNEQFF
TRBJ2-1	TRBV5-1	CASMVGRQGSYNEQFF
TRBJ1-1	TRBV5-1	CASSSTAGNTEAFF
TRBJ2-7	TRBV7-2	CASSPTRGSYEQYF
TRBJ1-1	TRBV7-9	CASSLVGIEAFF
TRBJ2-3	TRBV15	CATSGLAGELTDTQYF
TRBJ2-7	TRBV5-1	CASSSTGLSSYEQYF
TRBJ2-7	TRBV6-5	CASSPRWTATYEQYF
TRBJ1-2	TRBV4-1	CASSQDLGPLYGYTF
TRBJ1-1	TRBV4-3	CASRRQGRDPGAFF
TRBJ2-1	TRBV4-3	CASRHYLAGGSNEQFF
TRBJ1-5	TRBV19	CASSSPGAYSNQPQHF
TRBJ1-2	TRBV19	CASSIVPQGSGYTF
TRBJ1-1	TRBV28	CASRGSANSGAFF
TRBJ2-3	TRBV7-9	CASSHGQGYTDTQYF
.	TRBV29-1	CSVVRDSHEQYF
TRBJ2-7	TRBV5-6	CASSIGLVQYF
TRBJ1-1	TRBV6-6	CATSDRLDTEAFF
TRBJ2-7	TRBV19	CATEAGTGLPYEQYF
TRBJ2-3	TRBV19	CASSIDRGGTDTQYF
TRBJ1-2	TRBV5-4	CASSYPTGANYGYTF
TRBJ1-4	TRBV2	CASSAGQGREKLFF
TRBJ1-2	TRBV5-4	CAIRDGQNYGYTF
TRBJ2-1	TRBV2	CASRSGGDYNEQFF
TRBJ1-1	TRBV5-1	CASSLEGQGTEAFF
TRBJ1-3	TRBV7-2	CASSATTGAGNTIYF
TRBJ1-1	TRBV7-9	CASSLVSEAFF
TRBJ1-5	TRBV4-1	CASSQWSKGSNQPQHF
TRBJ1-3	TRBV12-5	CASGTDRVGGNTIYF
TRBJ2-7	TRBV7-9	CASSISPDSSSYEQYF
TRBJ2-1	TRBV14	CASSQEWGGDRSSYNEQFF
TRBJ2-3	TRBV9	CASSPSGGEADTQYF
TRBJ1-4	TRBV7-2	CASSSDRAQEKLFF
TRBJ2-3	TRBV2	CASRLDRGADTQYF
TRBJ1-2	TRBV4-1	CASSARDRGYGYTF
TRBJ2-4	TRBV27	CASSLSRGVNIQYF
TRBJ2-7	TRBV28	CASRITGTSVYEQYF
TRBJ1-1	TRBV6-1	CASSHRDHTEAFF
TRBJ1-4	TRBV7-9	CASSFAGREEKLFF
TRBJ1-1	TRBV4-1	CASSQGGRMNTEAFF